The clone carrying this TCR beta chain was picked up a small number of times. Libraries were prepared by immunoSEQ multiplex PCR; TCRdb keeps only in-frame clonotypes and omits some of them. The sample carries 250,000 to 300,000 clones, more than 75% recorded once. This sample is part of a study of blood T cell repertoires in COVID-19. Individuals aged 18 to 89 years were recruited from approximately 22 US areas. The CDR3 length is 19 residues. V was cut by 5 bases and J by 1 base, with 24 bases left in between. In germline, CDR1 is MNHEY, CDR2 SMNVEV (reference sequence). This TCR came from a woman between 40 and 50 years old with acute COVID-19. Sequencing was done on a sample of PBMCs or T cells enriched from blood (not recorded which). The gene calls are TRBV27 and TRBJ1-5; D not resolved. The CDR3 DNA is TGTGCCAGCAGTCCCCGGAGCGCAAAGAGGGAGGCCAGCAATCAGCCCCAGCATTTT. It specifies CASSPRSAKREASNQPQHF.